Following are 31 T cell receptor beta chains from one sample sequenced in a study of beta chain features in type 1 diabetes. These receptors are not linked to any known antigen. All of the isolated RNA was reverse transcribed, so expressed TCRB transcripts were sequenced. This table comes from immunoSEQ multiplex PCR, and its TCRdb copy is limited to in-frame clones, with some not included. The data contain more than 550,000 clones, over 13% of them singletons. Study observations and caveats: For Type 1 diabetes patients, all four CD4+ subsets carried TCRB CDR3s that were moderately but significantly shorter.

Material for sequencing was naive CD4+ T cells from blood. The receptors were sampled from a man between 18 and 35 years old with type 1 diabetes.

This clone was seen only a few times. CDR3 amino acids: CASSPPSPSSYEQYF. DNA for the CDR3: TGTGCCAGCTCACCACCGTCGCCTAGCTCCTACGAGCAGTACTTC. The chain employs TRBV18 and TRBJ2-7; no clear D gene. Germline CDR1 reads KGHSH; CDR2 reads LQKENI. V was cut by 0 bases and J by 0 bases, with 9 bases left in between. CDR3 length equals 15 residues.

This clone showed up just a few times. The chain employs TRBV5-4 and TRBJ1-1; 7 nucleotides line up with TRBD1. This CDR3 contains 13 residues. Germline CDR1 is SGHNT and CDR2 is YYREEE (reference sequence). The junction had 6 bases not matched to a gene; V was cut back by 3 bases and J by 7 bases. The CDR3 reads CASSSTGVIEAFF. The CDR3 nucleotides are TGTGCCAGCAGCTCCACAGGGGTTATTGAAGCTTTCTTT.

CDR3 loop: CASRKGDLVSGTQYF. CDR3 nucleotides: TGTGCCAGCAGGAAGGGAGACCTCGTATCCGGGACCCAGTACTTC. The V gene is TRBV2, the J gene TRBJ2-5; a possible D gene is TRBD2 (5 bases). Germline assignment: CDR1 SNHLY and CDR2 FYNNEI. CDR3 length: 15 residues. V lost 6 bases to trimming and J lost 7 bases, with 21 bases between them.

The chain joins TRBV29-1 to TRBJ1-1, with no clear D. The V end was cut by 4 bases, the J end by 1 base, with 13 bases between. The length of the CDR3 is 14 residues. Germline V CDR1 and CDR2: SQVTM, ANQGSEA. The DNA of the CDR3 is TGCAGCGTTGTCTGGCGACTGGCGAACACTGAAGCTTTCTTT. Amino acids: CSVVWRLANTEAFF.

The gene calls are TRBV9 and TRBJ1-1; no reliable D call. Per germline, CDR1 SGDLS and CDR2 YYNGEE. The CDR3 is 13 residues long. V shed 1 base and J shed 2 bases, with 6 bases lying between them. CDR3 protein: CASSVHQNTEAFF. The CDR3, as DNA: TGTGCCAGCAGCGTACACCAAAACACTGAAGCTTTCTTT.

This clone was detected a few times. The chain carries TRBV20-1 and TRBJ2-1; 7 bases match TRBD2. The CDR3 is made up of 11 amino acids. V lost 5 bases and J lost 9; bases outside the gene matches: 4. Germline loops: CDR1 DFQATT, CDR2 SNEGSKA (reference sequence). Here the CDR3 DNA reads TGCAGTGCTTGGGGGGGAGTTGAGCAGTTCTTC. Its translation is CSAWGGVEQFF.

V gene TRBV7-9 combines with J gene TRBJ2-3; D is perhaps TRBD2 (6 bases). This CDR3 comprises 16 residues. V lost 5 bases to trimming and J lost 0 bases, with 15 bases between them. Germline V lookup: CDR1 SEHNR, CDR2 FQNEAQ (reference sequence). In DNA form, the CDR3 reads TGTGCCAGCAGCGCGGGGACGGGCACTAGCACAGATACGCAGTATTTT. It encodes CASSAGTGTSTDTQYF.

This clone has just a few counts. The chain is built from TRBV6-1 and TRBJ2-7; 11 positions agree with TRBD1. From germline, CDR1 is MNHNS and CDR2 SASEGT. J lost 1 base, V lost 3 bases, and 5 bases had no gene match. The CDR3 is 16 residues long. The DNA for the CDR3 is TGTGCCAGCAGTGAGGGACAGGGGGAGGGATCCTACGAGCAGTACTTC. It is translated as CASSEGQGEGSYEQYF.

The table lists this clone with a few counts. This chain connects TRBV4-2 to TRBJ2-3; D gene unclear. Trimming left V 0 bases short and J 7 bases short, with 14 bases between. The CDR3 runs to 15 residues. Germline V gives CDR1 LGHNA, CDR2 YNFKEQ. CDR3 sequence: CASSQDRAGSNTQYF. The DNA for the CDR3 is TGTGCCAGCAGCCAAGATAGGGCAGGCTCCAATACGCAGTATTTT.

The chain links TRBV28 to TRBJ1-2, with 11 nucleotides matching TRBD1. Losses at the gene ends were 8 bases for V and 8 bases for J; bases not matched to a gene: 10. In germline, CDR1 is MDHEN, CDR2 SYDVKM. This CDR3 comprises 14 residues. For the CDR3, the DNA is TGTGCCAGCCGGAGTGGACAGGGGGCGTGGGGCTACACCTTC. This gives the protein CASRSGQGAWGYTF.

The rearrangement joins TRBV5-6 to TRBJ2-2; TRBD1 is a possible D gene (6 bases). The CDR3 contains 16 residues. Trimming took off 6 bases at V and 3 bases at J, with 18 bases between the two ends. CDR1 SGHDT and CDR2 YYEEEE come from the germline V gene. The CDR3 spells CASIRLGATDTGELFF. CDR3 in DNA: TGTGCCAGCATCCGGCTGGGGGCTACAGACACCGGGGAGCTGTTTTTT.

The chain couples TRBV7-2 to TRBJ1-4, with no clear D. The CDR3 length is 14 residues. Germline V gives CDR1 SGHTA, CDR2 FQGNSA. Trimming pared 7 bases from V and 0 bases from J, leaving 9 bases between. The CDR3 nucleotides read TGTGCCAGCACCTCAGGAGCAACTAATGAAAAACTGTTTTTT. It encodes CASTSGATNEKLFF.

This clone appeared a few times. V and J are TRBV30 and TRBJ2-3, with 9 bases matching TRBD2. The V gene's germline CDR1 is GTSNPN and CDR2 SVGIG (reference sequence). The V gene end was trimmed by 6 bases and the J gene end by 4 bases; junction bases not matched to a gene: 8. This CDR3 contains 14 residues. In DNA form, the CDR3 reads TGTGCCTGCCTAGCGGGGTATAATGCAGATACGCAGTATTTT. Encoded protein: CACLAGYNADTQYF.

This chain links TRBV27 with TRBJ1-4; D gene uncertain. V was trimmed by 9 bases and J by 6 bases, leaving 14 bases between them. The CDR3 has 13 residues. Germline CDR1 is MNHEY and CDR2 is SMNVEV (reference sequence). The CDR3 nucleotides are TGTGCCAGGTGCGGCAGCGGCTATGAAAAACTGTTTTTT. It codes for CARCGSGYEKLFF.

This clone was found a few times. This chain connects TRBV5-1 to TRBJ1-5; 7 bases match TRBD1. CDR3 length: 14 residues. Germline V lookup: CDR1 SGHRS, CDR2 YFSETQ. The junction had 8 bases not matched to a gene; V was cut back by 4 bases and J by 7 bases. Here the CDR3 DNA reads TGCGCCAGCAGCACCTCCGGGACAGACCAGCCCCAGCATTTT. Protein: CASSTSGTDQPQHF. The full variable domain, in which reference TRBV5-1 and TRBJ1-5 provide the parts outside the CDR3, is KAGVTQTPRYLIKTRGQQVTLSCSPISGHRSVSWYQQTPGQGLQFLFEYFSETQRNKGNFPGRFSGRQFSNSRSEMNVSTLELGDSALYLCASSTSGTDQPQHFGDGTRLSIL.

CDR3 nucleotides: TGTGCCAGCAGCGTAGTAGTAACAGGGGACCATGGCTACACCTTC. This encodes CASSVVVTGDHGYTF. This chain connects TRBV9 to TRBJ1-2, with TRBD1 matching 7 bases. The CDR3 covers 15 residues. CDR1 SGDLS and CDR2 YYNGEE come from the germline V gene. J was trimmed by 6 bases and V by 0 bases; bases with no gene match: 8.

On this clone: Other DNA sequences in this sample translate to the same CDR3. This CDR3 reads CAWSVADGYTF. The CDR3 DNA reads TGTGCCTGGAGTGTAGCTGATGGCTACACCTTC. This chain joins TRBV30 and TRBJ1-2; no firm D call. V dropped 0 bases and J dropped 6 bases, with 5 bases sitting between them. The V gene's germline CDR1 is GTSNPN and CDR2 SVGIG (reference sequence). The CDR3 has 11 residues.

This clone was recorded a few times. This sequence joins TRBV4-1 and TRBJ2-2; D unresolved. The V end was cut by 6 bases, the J end by 0 bases, with 5 bases between. Germline V lookup: CDR1 MGHRA, CDR2 YSYEKL. The CDR3 length is 13 residues. CDR3 DNA: TGCGCCAGCAGGGCAGCGAACACCGGGGAGCTGTTTTTT. This codes for CASRAANTGELFF.

This clone was detected only a few times. V usage is TRBV5-1 and J usage is TRBJ2-5; 8 bases map to TRBD2. V lost 4 bases and J lost 5; bases outside the gene matches: 4. The CDR3 sequence is 13 residues long. In germline, CDR1 is SGHRS, CDR2 YFSETQ. The CDR3 bases are TGCGCCAGCAGCCCGGGGGGGCTGGAGACCCAGTACTTC. This gives the protein CASSPGGLETQYF.

The J gene is TRBJ2-5, the V gene TRBV6-6; D is unresolved. In germline, CDR1 is MNHNY, CDR2 SVGAGI (reference sequence). This CDR3 is 15 amino acids long. Trimming took 2 bases from V and 3 from J, leaving 13 bases between them. CDR3: CASSYISPAKETQYF. The CDR3 DNA is TGTGCCAGCAGTTACATCTCTCCAGCGAAAGAGACCCAGTACTTC.

The CDR3 region has the DNA TGCAGCCCCCGACTAGCGGGGCATCAGGGTGAGCAGTTCTTC. Encoded protein: CSPRLAGHQGEQFF. This sequence joins TRBV29-1 and TRBJ2-1; 11 nucleotides line up with TRBD2. V gave up 8 bases and J gave up 9 bases; unmatched junction bases: 12. The CDR3 totals 14 residues. Per the germline V gene, CDR1 is SQVTM and CDR2 is ANQGSEA.

This chain uses TRBV4-3 with TRBJ1-5; maybe TRBD1 (6 bases). The V end was cut by 0 bases, the J end by 9 bases, with 12 bases between. Looked up from germline, CDR1 is LGHNA and CDR2 is YSLEER. The CDR3 spans 14 residues. The CDR3 loop is CASSQDLRGPPQHF. The DNA of the CDR3 is TGCGCCAGCAGCCAAGACCTTCGGGGGCCGCCCCAGCATTTT.

The gene calls are TRBV7-6 and TRBJ2-7; 7 nucleotides line up with TRBD2. The CDR3 runs to 16 residues. Trimming cost V 4 bases and J 2 bases; bases outside gene matches: 11. Germline V gives CDR1 SGHVS, CDR2 FNYEAQ. The CDR3 sequence: CASSSRGGSFAYEQYF. The CDR3 DNA reads as TGTGCCAGCAGCTCGAGGGGCGGGAGTTTCGCCTACGAGCAGTACTTC.

This clone was counted a few times. This chain links TRBV4-2 with TRBJ2-3; no definite D call. Between the trimmed V and J ends, which lost 0 bases and 0 bases, there was a span of 13 bases. CDR1 and CDR2 from the germline V gene are LGHNA and YNFKEQ. The CDR3 loop spans 17 amino acids. CDR3 DNA: TGTGCCAGCAGCCAAGATTGGGCAGTTAAGAGCACAGATACGCAGTATTTT. This encodes CASSQDWAVKSTDTQYF.

The chain employs TRBV11-2 and TRBJ2-5; 9 positions agree with TRBD2. V shed 5 bases, J shed 2 bases, and the junction held 6 bases outside the gene matches. Germline V CDR1 and CDR2: SGHAT, FQNNGV. The CDR3 consists of 15 residues. The CDR3 DNA reads TGTGCCAGCAGCCCCAGCCTAGCGGGGCAAGAGACCCAGTACTTC. Translated, it gives CASSPSLAGQETQYF.

With regard to this clone: Sequence at one end of the junction differs from germline and may be a read error. Other nucleotide sequences in the sample specify the same CDR3. The chain joins TRBV18 to TRBJ2-6, with TRBD1 as a possible D gene (6 bases). Looked up from germline, CDR1 is KGHSH and CDR2 is LQKENI. CDR3 length: 15 amino acids. CDR3 residues: CASSPQGSGANVLTF. The CDR3 nucleotides are TGTGCCAGCTCCCCACAGGGCTCTGGGGCCAACGTCCTGACTTTC.

This rearrangement joins TRBV7-9 to TRBJ2-7; TRBD2 matches at 7 bases. The CDR3 contains 18 residues. Germline V gives CDR1 SEHNR, CDR2 FQNEAQ (reference sequence). The ends lost 5 bases at V and 10 bases at J; junction bases unmatched: 26. The DNA of the CDR3 is TGTGCCAGCAGCCTTCCTTTGGGGAGGGCTCGGGGCTCGGTGGATCAGTACTTC. It codes for CASSLPLGRARGSVDQYF.

This chain links TRBV4-1 with TRBJ1-1; the D is unclear. The CDR3 is 13 residues long. V gave up 0 bases and J gave up 3 bases, with 5 bases separating them. The V gene's germline CDR1 is MGHRA and CDR2 YSYEKL. In DNA form, the CDR3 reads TGCGCCAGCAGCCAAGATTGGGACACTGAAGCTTTCTTT. Encoded protein: CASSQDWDTEAFF.

This clone was seen only a few times. The chain employs TRBV4-2 and TRBJ2-3; 8 bases fit TRBD2. The CDR3 runs to 19 residues. J gave up 1 base and V 0 bases, and 12 bases lay outside the gene matches. Looked up from germline, CDR1 is LGHNA and CDR2 is YNFKEQ. The CDR3 DNA reads as TGTGCCAGCAGCCAAGATTACGGGATCGGGACTAGTCGCACAGATACGCAGTATTTT. This gives the protein CASSQDYGIGTSRTDTQYF.

V is TRBV18 and J is TRBJ2-5, with TRBD2 matching 10 bases. V dropped 1 base and J dropped 5; count of bases not matched to a gene: 4. CDR1 is KGHSH, CDR2 LQKENI, per germline. This CDR3 contains 15 residues. The CDR3 sequence is CASSPRTSGDETQYF. CDR3 sequence (DNA): TGTGCCAGCTCACCACGAACTAGCGGGGATGAGACCCAGTACTTC.

In its sample, this clone was seen a few times. The same CDR3 arises from other DNA sequences in this sample as well. The chain employs TRBV28 and TRBJ1-2, with D hard to call. The CDR3 is 12 amino acids. Germline lookup yields CDR1 MDHEN and CDR2 SYDVKM. The V end was cut by 6 bases, the J end by 4 bases, with 9 bases between. CDR3 sequence: CASSLGSYGYTF. As DNA, the CDR3 is TGTGCCAGCAGCCTGGGTAGCTATGGCTACACCTTC.